These 8 T cell receptor beta chains were all obtained from the same sample, sequenced in a study of T-cell memory formation after mild COVID-19. TCRdb processed the 5' RACE reads anew with MiXCR; each CDR3 protein has one entry. Among 250,000 to 350,000 distinct CDR3 sequences, 15% were seen once, and the ten largest hold roughly a fifth. The source material was PBMCs or a T cell subset sorted from them (not recorded which). The receptors shown here come from a man between 18 and 29 years old who had mild COVID-19 (a few samples of this study predate the infection). Cell type and time point are not known.

The CDR3 DNA reads TGTGCCAGCAGCCCCGGTGGGCCGGCCGGCTACACCTTC. This encodes CASSPGGPAGYTF. The chain carries TRBV6-5 and TRBJ1-2; D call uncertain. CDR3 size: 13 residues. V lost 6 bases, J lost 8 bases, and 16 bases lay in between. CDR1 and CDR2 from the germline V gene are MNHEY and SVGAGI.

The chain employs TRBV6-5 and TRBJ2-1, with D uncertain. The CDR3 extends over 13 amino acids. Trimming removed 4 bases at V and 7 bases at J, with 11 bases between. The V gene's germline CDR1 is MNHEY and CDR2 SVGAGI. The CDR3 nucleotides are TGTGCCAGCAGTTTTAGCTCAAGGAATGAGCAGTTCTTC. Translated, it gives CASSFSSRNEQFF.

This clonotype showed up many times. The chain has TRBV6-2 or TRBV6-3 and TRBJ2-7, with D perhaps matching TRBD1 or TRBD2 (5 bases each). V lost 6 bases and J 3 bases, leaving 18 bases between the germline ends. CDR1 MNHEY and CDR2 SVGEGT come from the germline V gene. The CDR3 sequence is 15 residues long. The CDR3 DNA follows: TGTGCCAGCAGACACCTAGGGGACCTTAACTACGAGCAGTACTTC. This translates into CASRHLGDLNYEQYF.

This clonotype was counted a few times. The chain links TRBV6-5 to TRBJ2-7; 9 bases align to TRBD2. The CDR3 sequence is 17 residues long. J lost 0 bases, V lost 1 base, and 7 bases had no gene match. The germline gives CDR1 MNHEY, CDR2 SVGAGI. In DNA form, the CDR3 reads TGTGCCAGCAGTTACTGGGGGCTAGCGGGGAGCTCCTACGAGCAGTACTTC. Its translation: CASSYWGLAGSSYEQYF.

In regard to this clonotype: This may come from a read error, since a much larger clone is one base off. J is TRBJ1-6 and V is TRBV5-1; D is unresolved. This CDR3 is 15 amino acids long. V lost 0 bases to trimming and J lost 10 bases, with 14 bases between them. Germline lookup yields CDR1 SGHRS and CDR2 YFSETQ. Here the CDR3 reads CASSLEGITKSPLHF. The CDR3 DNA follows: TGCGCCAGCAGCTTGGAGGGAATTACTAAGTCACCCCTCCACTTT.

This clonotype was counted a few times. This chain connects TRBV12-5 to TRBJ1-5, with D possibly matching TRBD1 (5 bases). Deletions cut 0 bases from V and 0 bases from J, with 12 bases between. Per the germline V gene, CDR1 is LGHNT and CDR2 is FRNRAP. CDR3 length: 17 residues. The chain's CDR3 is CASGLVTGGYSNQPQHF. The CDR3, as DNA: TGTGCTAGTGGTTTGGTAACGGGGGGATATAGCAATCAGCCCCAGCATTTT.

The rearrangement uses TRBV29-1 and TRBJ2-3, with TRBD2 matching over 8 bases. J lost 2 bases, V lost 6 bases, and 10 bases had no gene match. In germline, CDR1 is SQVTM, CDR2 ANQGSEA. The CDR3 sequence is 15 residues long. In nucleotides, the CDR3 is TGCAGCGTCTTGGGGGAGCGGGGGCACACAGATACGCAGTATTTT. Protein: CSVLGERGHTDTQYF.

This clonotype has a handful of counts. V is TRBV6-2 or TRBV6-3 and J is TRBJ1-5; possible D gene TRBD1, 5 bases. CDR3 length: 15 residues. CDR1 MNHEY and CDR2 SVGEGT come from the germline V gene. With 10 bases removed from V and 7 bases from J, the gap between germline ends came to 23 bases. Written as DNA, the CDR3 is TGTGCCACCGGACCCCGGGGGGTCGTAAAACAGCCCCAGCATTTT. It is translated as CATGPRGVVKQPQHF.